These 17 T cell receptor beta chains came from one sample sequenced in a study of T cell repertoires in cytomegalovirus infection. TCRdb used MiXCR to reprocess the reads, holding one entry per CDR3 protein. The sample has about 190,000 distinct CDR3 sequences; 25% to 30% are singletons. The specimen was PBMCs. The source of these receptors is a human donor in good health (CMV status not recorded). Some clones in this sample may be carry-over from other donors' samples.

The rearrangement uses TRBV6-1 and TRBJ2-1; TRBD2 matches at 10 bases. The CDR3 runs 15 residues. Germline values: CDR1 MNHNS, CDR2 SASEGT. V lost 10 bases and J lost 8; bases outside the gene matches: 14. CDR3 sequence reads: CATVAGGRVPDEQFF. The CDR3 region has the DNA TGTGCCACCGTAGCGGGGGGTAGAGTTCCGGATGAGCAGTTCTTC.

V is TRBV7-6 and J is TRBJ2-5; 11 bases agree with TRBD2. CDR1 SGHVS and CDR2 FNYEAQ come from the germline V gene. This CDR3 region has 15 residues. V was clipped by 3 bases and J by 4 bases; unmatched bases: 4. The CDR3 sequence: CASSFALAGGETQYF. The CDR3 DNA is TGTGCCAGCAGCTTTGCGCTAGCGGGGGGAGAGACCCAGTACTTC.

V gene TRBV7-9 combines with J gene TRBJ2-2; possibly TRBD1 for D (6 bases). The CDR3 sequence is 16 residues long. The germline CDR1 and CDR2 sequences are SEHNR and FQNEAQ (reference sequence). The V end lost 8 bases, the J end lost 4 bases, and 20 bases lay between the germline ends. The CDR3 bases are TGTGCCAGCTCCGGGCGGACAGCCCCAGTCACCGGGGAGCTGTTTTTT. Translation gives CASSGRTAPVTGELFF.

This clonotype was seen only a few times. Here the CDR3 reads CASSLDGPALAFF. CDR3 DNA sequence: TGTGCCAGCAGCTTAGACGGTCCGGCCTTGGCTTTCTTT. The chain recombines TRBV7-8 with TRBJ1-1; no clear D gene. The V end lost 1 base, the J end lost 11 bases, and 14 bases lay between the germline ends. The CDR3 covers 13 residues. The V gene's germline CDR1 is SGHVS and CDR2 FQNEAQ.

This clonotype was observed a few times. The V gene is TRBV29-1, the J gene TRBJ2-2; TRBD1 aligns across 9 bases. The V gene's germline CDR1 is SQVTM and CDR2 ANQGSEA. The CDR3 consists of 14 residues. The junction had 5 bases not matched to a gene; V was cut back by 6 bases and J by 3 bases. CDR3 sequence: CSVGDRVYTGELFF. DNA for the CDR3: TGCAGCGTGGGGGACAGGGTCTACACCGGGGAGCTGTTTTTT.

The sample holds many counts of this clonotype. The chain recombines TRBV7-8 with TRBJ2-5; D tentatively reads TRBD1 or TRBD2 (5 bases each). V lost 11 bases, J lost 1 base, and 11 bases lay in between. Per the germline V gene, CDR1 is SGHVS and CDR2 is FQNEAQ. This CDR3 is built from 12 residues. CDR3 sequence reads: CAAGTVQETQYF. The CDR3, as DNA: TGTGCCGCAGGGACGGTCCAAGAGACCCAGTACTTC.

This sequence joins TRBV5-6 and TRBJ2-5; D gene unclear. The CDR3 runs 15 residues. V was trimmed by 0 bases and J by 0 bases, leaving 9 bases between them. Per germline, CDR1 SGHDT and CDR2 YYEEEE. The CDR3 DNA reads TGTGCCAGCAGCTTGGGCCCCCGCCACCAAGAGACCCAGTACTTC. It translates to CASSLGPRHQETQYF.

This clonotype was counted only a few times. This chain uses TRBV10-3 with TRBJ2-4; D is perhaps TRBD1 (5 bases). V lost 4 bases and J 8 bases, leaving 12 bases between the germline ends. There are 13 residues in the CDR3. Germline values: CDR1 ENHRY, CDR2 SYGVKD. The CDR3 is CAISVTGEDIQYF. For the CDR3, the DNA is TGTGCCATCAGTGTCACAGGAGAGGACATTCAGTACTTC.

The rearrangement joins TRBV11-2 to TRBJ2-3; the D gene is possibly TRBD2 (6 bases). CDR3 length: 16 residues. Germline V gene data show CDR1 as SGHAT and CDR2 as FQNNGV. Deletions cut 4 bases from V and 3 bases from J, with 17 bases between. CDR3 sequence reads: CASSSPWGEETDTQYF. The CDR3 nucleotides read TGTGCCAGCAGCTCGCCTTGGGGGGAGGAAACAGATACGCAGTATTTT.

This clonotype showed up just a few times. V is TRBV11-2 and J is TRBJ2-3; D unclear. V was clipped by 1 base and J by 3 bases, with 11 bases between them. This CDR3 is built from 15 residues. Germline V lookup: CDR1 SGHAT, CDR2 FQNNGV. The CDR3: CASSLGGSLTDTQYF. DNA for the CDR3: TGTGCCAGCAGCTTAGGAGGCAGCTTAACAGATACGCAGTATTTT.

To note about this clonotype: Germline is not matched at one junction end, which may reflect a read error. For the CDR3, the DNA is TGTGCCAGCAGTCTAGCGGGGGGTTACCAAGGGACCCAGTACTTC. Translation gives CASSLAGGYQGTQYF. The chain is built from TRBV6-2 or TRBV6-3 and TRBJ2-5; TRBD2 matches 11 bases. Germline V gives CDR1 MNHEY, CDR2 SVGEGT. This CDR3 comprises 15 residues.

This clonotype was counted at least ten times. CDR3 nucleotides: TGTGCCAGCAGCTTAGCCGATCTCTCGAACACTGAAGCTTTCTTT. It codes for CASSLADLSNTEAFF. V gene TRBV7-6 combines with J gene TRBJ1-1, with D hard to call. V was clipped by 0 bases and J by 1 base, with 9 bases between them. The CDR3 is made up of 15 amino acids. Per the germline V gene, CDR1 is SGHVS and CDR2 is FNYEAQ.

This clonotype was observed a few times. The genes are TRBV30 and TRBJ1-5, with D maybe TRBD1 (6 bases). Germline V lookup: CDR1 GTSNPN, CDR2 SVGIG (reference sequence). The CDR3 extends over 13 amino acids. Deletions cut 3 bases from V and 4 bases from J, with 10 bases between. DNA for the CDR3: TGTGCCTGGAGCCCCGGGACAAATCAGCCCCAGCATTTT. Translating it yields CAWSPGTNQPQHF.

This clonotype showed up many times. The chain links TRBV7-2 to TRBJ2-7, with unresolved D. Germline V gene lookup returns CDR1 SGHTA and CDR2 FQGNSA. V dropped 5 bases and J dropped 0 bases, with 2 bases sitting between them. The CDR3 runs 11 residues. The CDR3 here is CASSRSYEQYF. Written as DNA, the CDR3 is TGTGCCAGCAGCCGCTCCTACGAGCAGTACTTC.

This chain connects TRBV6-5 to TRBJ1-1, with D perhaps TRBD1 (5 bases). Trimming took off 7 bases at V and 6 bases at J, with 18 bases between the two ends. This CDR3 is built from 14 residues. Germline V lookup: CDR1 MNHEY, CDR2 SVGAGI. The DNA for the CDR3 is TGTGCCAGCATCCCGGGGGGACCTTTGGCTGAAGCTTTCTTT. This codes for CASIPGGPLAEAFF.

The V call is TRBV7-2, the J call TRBJ2-7; D gene ambiguous. The V end was cut by 1 base, the J end by 3 bases, with 7 bases between. This CDR3 comprises 13 residues. Per germline, CDR1 SGHTA and CDR2 FQGNSA. The CDR3 sequence is CASSLDSHYEQYF. As DNA, the CDR3 is TGTGCCAGCAGCTTAGACAGCCACTACGAGCAGTACTTC.

J is TRBJ2-5 and V is TRBV5-6; either TRBD1 or TRBD2 may supply D (5 bases each). This CDR3 is 15 amino acids long. CDR1 and CDR2 (germline): SGHDT, YYEEEE. The germline V and J ends were trimmed by 3 bases and 2 bases, with 14 bases remaining between them. The CDR3 protein is CASSSPGPGQETQYF. CDR3 coding DNA: TGTGCCAGCAGCTCCCCGGGACCCGGGCAAGAGACCCAGTACTTC.